The clone carrying this TCR beta chain occurred many times. Its antigen is unidentified. A second PCR of about 7 to 11 cycles used a sample-barcoded 5' primer and a J-beta primer mix. The template-switch adaptor was a 5' adaptor with 12 random nucleotides. It tagged each cDNA molecule. TCRdb reprocessed the 5' RACE reads with MiXCR, giving one entry per CDR3 protein. This table has more than 750,000 distinct CDR3 sequences, almost 30% appearing once. Germline V gene lookup returns CDR1 MNHEY and CDR2 SVGAGI. The CDR3 is made up of 15 amino acids. Trimming left V 6 bases short and J 0 bases short, with 11 bases between. The sample comes from a study of blood T cells in healthy people across ages. Investigators took 9.5 to 10 milliliters of peripheral blood from every donor. General study points: The long-lived group displayed more naive CD4+ cells, plus higher diversity, than the aged donors did. Because sorting was not performed, PBMCs prevented conclusive naive versus antigen-experienced comparison.

These data were also filed under a second study, of T cells of mothers and their children.

This receptor was taken from a middle-aged woman in good health. Sequenced input: blood. The chain couples TRBV6-5 to TRBJ1-4; tentatively, D is TRBD1 (6 bases). The CDR3 DNA sequence: TGTGCCAGCAGGTGGACAGCCTCAACTAATGAAAAACTGTTTTTT. Translating gives CASRWTASTNEKLFF.